This T cell receptor beta chain emerged from a study of shared clonotypes between healthy human individuals. Comment on this clone: This sample also contains other DNA sequences that code for the same CDR3.

Data came from immunoSEQ multiplex PCR; TCRdb stores just in-frame clones and leaves some out. The table includes around 690,000 clones, around 91% detected once. Trimming shortened V by 0 bases and J by 4 bases, and 4 bases separated the two germline ends. Per the germline V gene, CDR1 is SQVTM and CDR2 is ANQGSEA. This CDR3 is 12 amino acids long. The TCR comes from a man younger than 35 in good health. Some clones in this sample may be carry-over from other donors' samples. Specimen: memory CD8+ T cells from PBMCs. Subset: CD45RO+ cells pooled with CCR7-negative TemRA cells. V and J are TRBV29-1 and TRBJ2-1, with D unclear. CDR3 loop: CSVEERYNEQFF. The CDR3 DNA reads as TGCAGCGTTGAAGAAAGATACAATGAGCAGTTCTTC.